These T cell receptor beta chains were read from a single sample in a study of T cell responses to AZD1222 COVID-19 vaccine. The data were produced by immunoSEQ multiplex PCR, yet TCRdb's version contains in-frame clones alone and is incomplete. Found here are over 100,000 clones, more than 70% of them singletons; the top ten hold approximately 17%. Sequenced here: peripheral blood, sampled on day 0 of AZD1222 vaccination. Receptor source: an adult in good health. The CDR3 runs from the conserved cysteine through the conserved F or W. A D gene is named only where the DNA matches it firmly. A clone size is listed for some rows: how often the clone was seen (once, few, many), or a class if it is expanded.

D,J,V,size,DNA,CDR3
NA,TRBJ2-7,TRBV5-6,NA,TGTGCCAGCAGCTTGGCACTTACCGAGCAGTACTTC,CASSLALTEQYF
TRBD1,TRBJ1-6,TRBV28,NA,TGTGCCAGCAACTTCGGGACAGGGGATAATTCACCCCTCCACTTT,CASNFGTGDNSPLHF
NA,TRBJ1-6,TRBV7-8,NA,TGTGCCAGCAGCTCCCGGACACCGGATAATTCACCCCTCCACTTT,CASSSRTPDNSPLHF
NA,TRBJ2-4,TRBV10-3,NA,TGTGCCATCAGTGAGTCACAGGCAAACATTCAGTACTTC,CAISESQANIQYF
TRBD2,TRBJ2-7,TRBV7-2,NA,TGTGCCACAAGACTCGAGGCGGGGGGGCGCGACGAGCAGTACTTC,CATRLEAGGRDEQYF
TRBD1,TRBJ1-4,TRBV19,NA,TGTGCCAGTAGGCCACAGGGGACTAATGAAAAACTGTTTTTT,CASRPQGTNEKLFF
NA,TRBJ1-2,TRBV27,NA,TGTGCCAGCAGTTCCACGGGGAGCTCTGGCTACACCTTC,CASSSTGSSGYTF
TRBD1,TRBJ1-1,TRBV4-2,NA,TGTGCCAGCAGCCCAAGAGGGGAGGGGGCATTGAACACTGAAGCTTTCTTT,CASSPRGEGALNTEAFF
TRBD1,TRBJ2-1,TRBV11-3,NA,TGTGCCAGCAGCTTAAGCACAGGGGTGGATGAGCAGTTCTTC,CASSLSTGVDEQFF
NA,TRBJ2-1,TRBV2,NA,TGTGCCAGCACCAGGGAGGAGAATGAGCAGTTCTTC,CASTREENEQFF
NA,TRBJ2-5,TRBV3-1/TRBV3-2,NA,TGTGCCAGCAGCCAATGGGGAGAGACCCAGTACTTC,CASSQWGETQYF
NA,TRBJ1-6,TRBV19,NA,TGTGCCAGTAGTTCTCCATCGACTTATAATTCACCCCTCCACTTT,CASSSPSTYNSPLHF
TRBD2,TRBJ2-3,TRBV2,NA,TGTGCCAGCAGTGAACTAGCGGTGACAGATACGCAGTATTTT,CASSELAVTDTQYF
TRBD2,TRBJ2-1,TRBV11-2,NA,TGTGCCAGCAGCCGAGGACTAGCGGGAGGTTATCATGAGCAGTTCTTC,CASSRGLAGGYHEQFF
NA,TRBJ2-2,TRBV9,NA,TGTGCCAGCAGTGGACTAGGGGGGCGGGAGCTGTTTTTT,CASSGLGGRELFF
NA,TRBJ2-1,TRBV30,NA,TGTGCCTGGAGTGTGAACCGGAAAACCTACAATGAGCAGTTCTTC,CAWSVNRKTYNEQFF
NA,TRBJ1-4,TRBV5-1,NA,TGCGCCAGCAGCTTGGGTCCTCCTAATGAAAAACTGTTTTTT,CASSLGPPNEKLFF
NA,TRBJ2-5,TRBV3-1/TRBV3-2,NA,TGTGCCAGCAGCCAAGCTATCGGCCAAGAGACCCAGTACTTC,CASSQAIGQETQYF
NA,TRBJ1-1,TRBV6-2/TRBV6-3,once,TGTGCCAGCAGCCGGTTAGGGACTGAAGCTTTCTTT,CASSRLGTEAFF
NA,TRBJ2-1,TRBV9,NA,TGTGCCAGCAGCGTAGGAGGGCAGGGGCCCAGGGATGAGCAGTTCTTC,CASSVGGQGPRDEQFF
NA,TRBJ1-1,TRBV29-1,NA,TGCAGCGTGGGGATGTGGACTGAAGCTTTCTTT,CSVGMWTEAFF
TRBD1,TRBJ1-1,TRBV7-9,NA,TGTGCCAGCAGCAAACAGGGGGCGCTTACTGAAGCTTTCTTT,CASSKQGALTEAFF
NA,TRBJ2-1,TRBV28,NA,TGTGCCAGCAGCCCCGCGTGGGGGTCCTACAATGAGCAGTTCTTC,CASSPAWGSYNEQFF
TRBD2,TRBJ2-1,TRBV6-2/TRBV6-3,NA,TGTGCCAGCAGCCGGCGGCGGGGGGCCTTAGAGAGCTCCTACAATGAGCAGTTCTTC,CASSRRRGALESSYNEQFF
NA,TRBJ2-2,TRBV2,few,TGTGCCAGCGTAAGGGGGTTCGCGAACACCGGGGAGCTGTTTTTT,CASVRGFANTGELFF
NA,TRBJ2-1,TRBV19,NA,TGTGCCAGTAGTACCCAGACGGGACCTCCGCTCTTC,CASSTQTGPPLF
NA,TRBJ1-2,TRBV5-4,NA,TGTGCCAGCAGCTCAGTTGCGGTCACGGCCTTATATGGCTACACCTTC,CASSSVAVTALYGYTF
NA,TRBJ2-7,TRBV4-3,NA,TGCGCCAGCAGCCACGGACGGGGAACACGCTCCTACGAGCAGTACTTC,CASSHGRGTRSYEQYF
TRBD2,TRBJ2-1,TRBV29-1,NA,TGCAGCGTTGTAGGGAGGGCGAGCTCCTACAATGAGCAGTTCTTC,CSVVGRASSYNEQFF
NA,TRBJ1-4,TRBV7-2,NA,TGTGCCAGCAGCCTTAACGGCGAAAAACTGTTTTTT,CASSLNGEKLFF